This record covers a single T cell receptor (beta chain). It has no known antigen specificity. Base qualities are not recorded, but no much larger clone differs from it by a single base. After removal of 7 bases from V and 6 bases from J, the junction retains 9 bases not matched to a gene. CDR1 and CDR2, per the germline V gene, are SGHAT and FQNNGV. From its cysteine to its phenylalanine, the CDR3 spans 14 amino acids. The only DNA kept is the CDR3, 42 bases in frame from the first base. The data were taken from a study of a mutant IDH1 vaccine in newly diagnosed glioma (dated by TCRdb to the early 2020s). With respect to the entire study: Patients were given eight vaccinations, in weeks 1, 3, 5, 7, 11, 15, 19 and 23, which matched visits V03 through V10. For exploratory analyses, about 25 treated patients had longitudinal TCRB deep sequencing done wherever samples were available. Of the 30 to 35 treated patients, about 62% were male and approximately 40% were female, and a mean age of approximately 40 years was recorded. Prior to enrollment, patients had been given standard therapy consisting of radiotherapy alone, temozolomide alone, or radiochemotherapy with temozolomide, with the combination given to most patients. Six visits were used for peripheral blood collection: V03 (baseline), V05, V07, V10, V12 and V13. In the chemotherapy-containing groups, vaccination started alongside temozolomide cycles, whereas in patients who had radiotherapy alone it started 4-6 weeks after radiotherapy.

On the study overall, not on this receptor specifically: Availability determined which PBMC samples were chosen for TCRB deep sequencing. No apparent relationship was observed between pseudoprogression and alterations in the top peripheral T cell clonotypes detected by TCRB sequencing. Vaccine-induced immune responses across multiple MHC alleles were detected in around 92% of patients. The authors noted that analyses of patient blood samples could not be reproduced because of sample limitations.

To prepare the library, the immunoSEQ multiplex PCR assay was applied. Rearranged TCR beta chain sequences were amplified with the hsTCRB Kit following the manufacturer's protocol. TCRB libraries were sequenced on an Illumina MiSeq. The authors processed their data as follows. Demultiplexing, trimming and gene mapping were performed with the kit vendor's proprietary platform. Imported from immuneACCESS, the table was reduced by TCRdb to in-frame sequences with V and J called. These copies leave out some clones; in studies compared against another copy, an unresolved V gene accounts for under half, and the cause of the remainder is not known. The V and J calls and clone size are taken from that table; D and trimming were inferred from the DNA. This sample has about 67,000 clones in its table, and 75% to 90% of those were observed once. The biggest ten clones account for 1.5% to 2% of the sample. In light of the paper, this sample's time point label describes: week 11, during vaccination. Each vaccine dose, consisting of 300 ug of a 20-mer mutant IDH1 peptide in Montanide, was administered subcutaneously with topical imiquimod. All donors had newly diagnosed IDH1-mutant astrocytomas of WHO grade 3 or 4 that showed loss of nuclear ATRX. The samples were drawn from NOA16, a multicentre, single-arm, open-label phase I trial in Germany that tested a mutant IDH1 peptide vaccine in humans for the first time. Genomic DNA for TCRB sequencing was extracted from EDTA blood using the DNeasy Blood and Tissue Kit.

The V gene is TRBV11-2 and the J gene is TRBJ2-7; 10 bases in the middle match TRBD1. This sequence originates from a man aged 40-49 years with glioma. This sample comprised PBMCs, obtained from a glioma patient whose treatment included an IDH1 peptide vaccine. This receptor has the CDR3 CASTRDRGPFEQYF. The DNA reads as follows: TGTGCCAGCACCCGGGACAGGGGTCCCTTCGAGCAGTACTTC.